The 12 T cell receptor beta chains below were found in one sample sequenced in a study of cytomegalovirus exposure and HLA in healthy donors. In the PCR, 60 Vbeta and 13 Jbeta primers were used. The table came from immunoSEQ multiplex PCR; TCRdb's copy has only in-frame clones and leaves some out. The data show approximately 53,000 clones, 70% to 80% seen once. Sequenced material: PBMCs. Receptors originate from a woman between 40 and 50 years old in good health and CMV-seropositive.

The chain carries TRBV5-1 and TRBJ2-7, with TRBD1 matching 8 bases. CDR3 size: 14 residues. Trimming cost V 4 bases and J 4 bases; bases outside gene matches: 7. Germline CDR1 is SGHRS and CDR2 is YFSETQ. CDR3 coding DNA: TGCGCCAGCAGCGAGAGGACAGGGCTTTACGAGCAGTACTTC. This codes for CASSERTGLYEQYF.

This rearrangement joins TRBV15 to TRBJ1-2; the D gene is possibly TRBD1 (5 bases). CDR1 is LNHNV, CDR2 YYDKDF, per germline (reference sequence). V was cut by 3 bases and J by 8 bases, with 19 bases left in between. This CDR3 contains 15 residues. The CDR3: CATSRPRGEATGYTF. The CDR3 DNA follows: TGTGCCACCAGCAGGCCCCGGGGGGAGGCCACCGGCTACACCTTC.

This clone was detected once. The chain joins TRBV27 to TRBJ2-1, with a weak D call TRBD2 (5 bases). V was trimmed by 0 bases and J by 10 bases, leaving 10 bases between them. The CDR3 extends over 13 amino acids. Per germline, CDR1 MNHEY and CDR2 SMNVEV (reference sequence). The CDR3 sequence is CASSLSAGPEQFF. CDR3 coding DNA: TGTGCCAGCAGTTTATCCGCGGGCCCCGAGCAGTTCTTC.

CDR3 coding DNA: TGTGCCAGCAGTTTCGACAGGGGCAATTCACCCCTCCACTTT. Protein: CASSFDRGNSPLHF. The chain is built from TRBV27 and TRBJ1-6, with 8 bases lining up with TRBD1. The CDR3 runs 14 residues. Germline V gene lookup returns CDR1 MNHEY and CDR2 SMNVEV (reference sequence). V was pared by 3 bases and J by 7 bases, with 2 bases of the junction left unmatched.

This clone turned up a few times. This chain uses TRBV10-2 with TRBJ1-5; a possible D gene is TRBD1 (6 bases). Deletions cut 2 bases from V and 4 bases from J, with 9 bases between. CDR3 length: 14 amino acids. From germline, CDR1 is WSHSY and CDR2 SAAADI. The CDR3 is CASSEDRSNQPQHF. As DNA, the CDR3 is TGCGCCAGCAGTGAGGACAGGTCAAATCAGCCCCAGCATTTT.

This chain links TRBV7-8 with TRBJ2-1; 8 nucleotides agree with TRBD1. Unmatched junction bases numbered 5, after V lost 6 bases and J lost 1 base. Per germline, CDR1 SGHVS and CDR2 FQNEAQ. CDR3 size: 15 residues. The CDR3 here is CASSPTGGSYNEQFF. The CDR3, as DNA: TGTGCCAGCAGTCCAACAGGGGGGTCCTACAATGAGCAGTTCTTC.

The chain has TRBV2 and TRBJ2-1, with 7 bases fitting TRBD2. The CDR3 has 14 residues. Germline CDR1 is SNHLY and CDR2 is FYNNEI. Trimming removed 0 bases from V and 7 bases from J; junction bases left unmatched: 3. DNA for the CDR3: TGTGCCAGCAGTGAAGCGGGGAGGGAGAATGAGCAGTTCTTC. Its protein product is CASSEAGRENEQFF.

The chain has TRBV15 and TRBJ1-2; 7 bases fit TRBD1. J was trimmed by 5 bases and V by 4 bases; bases with no gene match: 7. This CDR3 comprises 14 residues. Germline CDR1 reads LNHNV; CDR2 reads YYDKDF (reference sequence). The CDR3 DNA is TGTGCCACCAGCATTGACAGGGCGGGATATGGCTACACCTTC. This codes for CATSIDRAGYGYTF. Complete variable domain (other parts from reference TRBV15 and TRBJ1-2): DAMVIQNPRYQVTQFGKPVTLSCSQTLNHNVMYWYQQKSSQAPKLLFHYYDKDFNNEADTPDNFQSRRPNTSFCFLDIRSPGLGDTAMYLCATSIDRAGYGYTFGSGTRLTVV.

This clone was counted a single time. This chain connects TRBV19 to TRBJ1-5, with D perhaps TRBD1 (5 bases). V was clipped by 6 bases and J by 9 bases, with 15 bases between them. CDR1 is LNHDA, CDR2 SQIVND, per germline (reference sequence). The CDR3 covers 13 residues. The CDR3 is CASSSARDSPQHF. The CDR3 region has the DNA TGTGCCAGTAGCTCAGCCCGGGACTCGCCCCAGCATTTT.

The gene calls are TRBV28 and TRBJ2-7, with D perhaps matching TRBD1 (5 bases). The CDR3 loop spans 13 amino acids. The germline V and J ends were trimmed by 10 bases and 1 base, with 14 bases remaining between them. Germline V gene data show CDR1 as MDHEN and CDR2 as SYDVKM. This CDR3 reads CAILSPGSYEQYF. Written as DNA, the CDR3 is TGTGCCATCCTGAGCCCAGGGTCCTACGAGCAGTACTTC.

V is TRBV5-4 and J is TRBJ2-5; 9 nucleotides align to TRBD2. CDR1 and CDR2 (germline): SGHNT, YYREEE (reference sequence). The CDR3 has 16 amino acids. The J segment lost 0 bases and the V segment lost 3 bases, leaving 6 bases of the junction unmatched. This CDR3 is CASSSPSGGHQETQYF. CDR3 bases: TGTGCCAGCAGCTCGCCCAGCGGGGGGCACCAAGAGACCCAGTACTTC.

The chain joins TRBV11-2 to TRBJ2-5; 10 nucleotides match TRBD2. V dropped 1 base and J dropped 5; count of bases not matched to a gene: 13. Germline CDR1 SGHAT, CDR2 FQNNGV. The CDR3 contains 18 residues. DNA for the CDR3: TGTGCCAGCAGCTTAGTAGGTAGCGGGGGGTCCCCATGGGAGACCCAGTACTTC. Translating gives CASSLVGSGGSPWETQYF.